The 30 T cell receptor beta chains in this list originate from one sample, sequenced in a study of blood T cell repertoires in COVID-19. Only in-frame clones appear in the TCRdb table, and some are missing; sequencing was by immunoSEQ multiplex PCR. This repertoire shows a few hundred thousand clones, 85% to 90% found once; its top ten account for 3.5% to 5%. Sequenced: peripheral blood. Receptors originate from a man aged 45-60 years with acute or convalescent COVID-19.

This chain uses TRBV29-1 with TRBJ1-1; TRBD1 matches 9 bases. The CDR3 contains 13 residues. Germline CDR1 SQVTM, CDR2 ANQGSEA. With 6 bases clipped from V and 8 bases from J, the junction kept 10 bases outside the gene matches. The CDR3 bases are TGCAGCGTGGGGGACAGGGCCAGGGCCGAAGCTTTCTTT. Encoded protein: CSVGDRARAEAFF.

The chain joins TRBV19 to TRBJ1-4; 7 positions match TRBD1. Germline V gene sequence: CDR1 LNHDA, CDR2 SQIVND (reference sequence). V lost 3 bases and J lost 2; bases outside the gene matches: 6. The CDR3 sequence is 16 residues long. This chain's CDR3 is CASSIGGGATNEKLFF. The CDR3, as DNA: TGTGCCAGTAGTATTGGAGGGGGCGCGACTAATGAAAAACTGTTTTTT.

V is TRBV14 and J is TRBJ2-7, with D possibly matching TRBD1 (6 bases). Germline lookup yields CDR1 SGHDN and CDR2 FVKESK. V lost 5 bases to trimming and J lost 7 bases, with 15 bases between them. The CDR3 has 13 amino acids. The CDR3 is CASSFQGLGEQYF. In DNA, the CDR3 is TGTGCCAGCAGCTTCCAGGGGCTAGGTGAGCAGTACTTC.

Worth noting for this clone: Other DNA variants within this sample encode the same CDR3. V and J are TRBV18 and TRBJ1-1, with unresolved D. The CDR3 totals 13 residues. Germline CDR1 is KGHSH and CDR2 is LQKENI. V lost 3 bases, J lost 4 bases, and 9 bases lay in between. The CDR3 is CASSPGEGTEAFF. DNA of the CDR3: TGTGCCAGCTCACCGGGCGAAGGCACTGAAGCTTTCTTT.

The rearrangement uses TRBV27 and TRBJ2-7; TRBD1 aligns across 8 bases. Trimming took 3 bases from V and 4 from J; bases not matched to a gene: 11. CDR1 is MNHEY and CDR2 is SMNVEV in the germline V gene (reference sequence). The CDR3 covers 16 residues. The CDR3 spells CASSFTPPGGKYEQYF. The CDR3, as DNA: TGTGCCAGCAGTTTTACTCCGCCAGGGGGCAAATACGAGCAGTACTTC.

The chain uses TRBV2 and TRBJ1-5; TRBD1 aligns across 8 bases. The CDR3 runs to 15 residues. Trimming cost V 10 bases and J 6 bases; bases outside gene matches: 14. Germline V gives CDR1 SNHLY, CDR2 FYNNEI. The CDR3 is CATAPTAGGGQPQHF. CDR3 bases: TGTGCCACCGCCCCTACCGCAGGGGGCGGTCAGCCCCAGCATTTT.

The chain uses TRBV18 and TRBJ2-1; 9 bases fit TRBD2. V lost 0 bases to trimming and J lost 0 bases; unmatched junction nucleotides: 9. This CDR3 contains 19 residues. CDR1 and CDR2 from the germline V gene are KGHSH and LQKENI. CDR3 coding DNA: TGTGCCAGCTCACCACCGTTGGAGCGGGGGGACCTCTCCTACAATGAGCAGTTCTTC. Amino acids: CASSPPLERGDLSYNEQFF.

V and J are TRBV7-9 and TRBJ1-1; maybe TRBD1 (5 bases). Germline CDR1 SEHNR, CDR2 FQNEAQ (reference sequence). The V gene lost 1 base and the J gene lost 1 base, with 13 bases spanning the gap. This CDR3 has 16 amino acids. CDR3: CASSLDLDTENTEAFF. CDR3 nucleotide sequence: TGTGCCAGCAGCTTAGATTTGGACACAGAGAACACTGAAGCTTTCTTT. Together with reference TRBV7-9 and TRBJ1-1, the CDR3 gives the full variable domain: DTGVSQNPRHKITKRGQNVTFRCDPISEHNRLYWYRQTLGQGPEFLTYFQNEAQLEKSRLLSDRFSAERPKGSFSTLEIQRTEQGDSAMYLCASSLDLDTENTEAFFGQGTRLTVV.

The rearrangement uses TRBV6-5 and TRBJ2-3; D ambiguous. This CDR3 is 14 amino acids long. In germline, CDR1 is MNHEY, CDR2 SVGAGI. V was shortened by 6 bases and J by 2 bases, with 12 bases between the two germline ends. The CDR3 DNA follows: TGTGCCAGCAGCCCATCGAGGTACACAGATACGCAGTATTTT. Its translation is CASSPSRYTDTQYF.

V is TRBV27 and J is TRBJ1-6; the D gene is possibly TRBD1 (6 bases). V lost 6 bases and J lost 9, with 12 bases in between. The CDR3 loop spans 13 amino acids. Germline CDR1 MNHEY, CDR2 SMNVEV (reference sequence). In DNA form, the CDR3 reads TGTGCCAGCAGGGCAGGGGATACTTCACCCCTCCACTTT. Translating gives CASRAGDTSPLHF.

The chain links TRBV13 to TRBJ1-3, with 8 bases fitting TRBD1. With 6 bases clipped from V and 1 base from J, the junction kept 14 bases outside the gene matches. The CDR3 spans 18 residues. Germline CDR1 is PRHDT and CDR2 is FYEKMQ (reference sequence). CDR3 amino acids: CASSKGQGRLTSGNTIYF. CDR3 coding DNA: TGTGCCAGCAGTAAAGGACAGGGAAGGCTAACTTCTGGAAACACCATATATTTT.

CDR3 region: CASSQTSVRHEQYF. The CDR3 coding sequence is TGCGCCAGCAGCCAAACTAGCGTCCGCCACGAGCAGTACTTC. The gene calls are TRBV5-1 and TRBJ2-7, with 7 bases identical to TRBD2. Germline CDR1 is SGHRS and CDR2 is YFSETQ. The CDR3 totals 14 residues. The trim removed 4 bases at V and 5 bases at J, leaving 9 bases unmatched.

CDR3 amino acids: CASSTTPNTEAFF. In DNA, the CDR3 is TGTGCCAGCAGTACTACTCCGAACACTGAAGCTTTCTTT. The V call is TRBV25-1, the J call TRBJ1-1; no clear D gene. Germline loops: CDR1 MGHDK, CDR2 SYGVNS. V lost 5 bases, J lost 1 base, and 8 bases lay in between. The CDR3 contains 13 residues.

The chain uses TRBV30 and TRBJ1-6; TRBD1 matches at 8 bases. Germline trimming cut 1 base from V and 12 bases from J; bases unmatched to any gene: 2. Per the germline V gene, CDR1 is GTSNPN and CDR2 is SVGIG (reference sequence). There are 12 residues in the CDR3. The CDR3 protein is CAWSAQGGPLHF. In DNA form, the CDR3 reads TGTGCCTGGAGTGCACAGGGGGGACCCCTCCACTTT.

This rearrangement joins TRBV27 to TRBJ2-7; 11 nucleotides line up with TRBD1. Germline V gives CDR1 MNHEY, CDR2 SMNVEV (reference sequence). V lost 6 bases and J lost 6; bases outside the gene matches: 7. This CDR3 has 14 residues. The CDR3 region is CASRRTGGRGEQYF. In DNA, the CDR3 is TGTGCCAGCAGGAGGACAGGGGGCAGGGGCGAGCAGTACTTC.

This sequence joins TRBV7-8 and TRBJ1-6; tentatively, D is TRBD1 (5 bases). V lost 0 bases and J 10 bases, leaving 19 bases between the germline ends. Germline CDR1 and CDR2: SGHVS and FQNEAQ. CDR3 length: 17 amino acids. The CDR3 DNA reads TGTGCCAGCAGCTTAGCGGCGGGACCCGAAAGGGGATCACCCCTCCACTTT. It specifies CASSLAAGPERGSPLHF.

This clone was observed a single time. V is TRBV19 and J is TRBJ2-4; weak D call: TRBD1 (7 bases). V lost 1 base and J 2 bases, leaving 15 bases between the germline ends. Per germline, CDR1 LNHDA and CDR2 SQIVND (reference sequence). This CDR3 has 17 amino acids. CDR3 in amino acids: CASSIVAAGGTKNIQYF. The CDR3 DNA is TGTGCCAGTAGTATAGTCGCGGCAGGGGGGACCAAAAACATTCAGTACTTC.

The chain recombines TRBV3-1 (or the pseudogene TRBV3-2) with TRBJ2-5; possible D gene TRBD1, 6 bases. Trimming left V 4 bases short and J 3 bases short, with 15 bases between. CDR1 and CDR2 from the germline V gene are LGHDT and YNNKEL (reference sequence). The length of the CDR3 is 15 residues. The CDR3 reads CASSPRDTHKETQYF. The CDR3 nucleotides are TGTGCCAGCAGCCCCCGGGACACCCACAAAGAGACCCAGTACTTC.

The rearrangement links TRBV19 to TRBJ1-1, with 10 bases fitting TRBD1. Germline V gene lookup returns CDR1 LNHDA and CDR2 SQIVND (reference sequence). This CDR3 has 14 amino acids. Unmatched junction bases numbered 7, after V lost 7 bases and J lost 5 bases. CDR3 loop: CASITDRGRTEAFF. DNA for the CDR3: TGTGCCAGTATCACTGACAGGGGGCGGACTGAAGCTTTCTTT. The whole variable domain, filled in from reference TRBV19 and TRBJ1-1, reads DGGITQSPKYLFRKEGQNVTLSCEQNLNHDAMYWYRQDPGQGLRLIYYSQIVNDFQKGDIAEGYSVSREKKESFPLTVTSAQKNPTAFYLCASITDRGRTEAFFGQGTRLTVV.

The V gene is TRBV7-9, the J gene TRBJ1-3; TRBD1 might be the D (5 bases). Germline-derived CDR1 and CDR2 are SEHNR and FQNEAQ (reference sequence). The V and J ends lost 6 bases and 0 bases respectively, with 15 bases between them. This CDR3 comprises 16 residues. CDR3 sequence: CASSSGSLFSGNTIYF. CDR3 sequence (DNA): TGTGCCAGCAGTTCAGGGTCCTTATTCTCTGGAAACACCATATATTTT.

The chain uses TRBV11-3 and TRBJ2-3; a weak D match, TRBD2 (6 bases). The CDR3 has 16 residues. V lost 5 bases and J lost 5, with 20 bases in between. CDR1 SGHNT and CDR2 YENEEA come from the germline V gene. CDR3 residues: CASSHPQGGGRDTQYF. The DNA of the CDR3 is TGTGCCAGCAGCCACCCCCAGGGTGGGGGGAGAGATACGCAGTATTTT.

The chain employs TRBV2 and TRBJ1-5, with 7 bases lining up with TRBD1. The V and J ends lost 6 bases and 5 bases, in that order; junction bases with no gene match: 10. The CDR3 extends over 15 amino acids. The germline CDR1 and CDR2 sequences are SNHLY and FYNNEI. The CDR3 protein is CASSDTGVTYQPQHF. In DNA form, the CDR3 reads TGTGCCAGCAGCGATACAGGGGTGACCTATCAGCCCCAGCATTTT.

J is TRBJ1-1 and V is TRBV6-5, with D tentatively TRBD1 (5 bases). Germline values: CDR1 MNHEY, CDR2 SVGAGI. Between the trimmed V and J ends, which lost 8 bases and 5 bases, there was a span of 21 bases. The CDR3 loop spans 15 amino acids. The CDR3 DNA sequence: TGTGCCAGCGCCGGGCAGGGAGGAAGTGGAACTGAAGCTTTCTTT. Its protein is CASAGQGGSGTEAFF.

The chain links TRBV4-1 to TRBJ2-5, with 7 bases aligning to TRBD2. CDR3 size: 15 residues. The germline gives CDR1 MGHRA, CDR2 YSYEKL. The V gene end was trimmed by 4 bases and the J gene end by 1 base; junction bases not matched to a gene: 6. The CDR3 sequence is CASSRAGPRQETQYF. The CDR3 DNA follows: TGCGCCAGCAGCCGAGCGGGGCCCCGCCAAGAGACCCAGTACTTC.

J is TRBJ2-7 and V is TRBV18, with 7 bases lining up with TRBD1. Germline CDR1 KGHSH, CDR2 LQKENI. J lost 3 bases, V lost 1 base, and 6 bases had no gene match. The CDR3 contains 15 residues. The CDR3 loop is CASSPRGQPHYEQYF. CDR3 DNA: TGTGCCAGCTCACCACGGGGACAGCCCCACTACGAGCAGTACTTC.

This chain connects TRBV2 to TRBJ2-1, with TRBD2 matching over 9 bases. CDR1 is SNHLY and CDR2 is FYNNEI in the germline V gene. The trim removed 4 bases at V and 4 bases at J, leaving 5 bases unmatched. The CDR3 has 15 amino acids. The CDR3 loop reads CASSGPAGGYNEQFF. In DNA form, the CDR3 reads TGTGCCAGCAGTGGACCCGCGGGGGGGTACAATGAGCAGTTCTTC. Full variable domain (outside the CDR3, taken from reference TRBV2 and TRBJ2-1): EPEVTQTPSHQVTQMGQEVILRCVPISNHLYFYWYRQILGQKVEFLVSFYNNEISEKSEIFDDQFSVERPDGSNFTLKIRSTKLEDSAMYFCASSGPAGGYNEQFFGPGTRLTVL.

This chain uses TRBV6-5 with TRBJ1-2; TRBD1 matches 7 bases. The CDR3 is made up of 14 amino acids. The germline CDR1 and CDR2 sequences are MNHEY and SVGAGI. Losses at the gene ends were 6 bases for V and 2 bases for J; bases not matched to a gene: 6. CDR3 sequence: CASRKQGTNYGYTF. Here the CDR3 DNA reads TGTGCCAGCAGGAAACAGGGGACAAACTATGGCTACACCTTC.

CDR3 in DNA: TGTGCCAGCAGCCCCGGGACAGGGGCTACAACTAATGAAAAACTGTTTTTT. Protein product: CASSPGTGATTNEKLFF. This rearrangement joins TRBV5-4 to TRBJ1-4; the match to TRBD1 covers 10 bases. From germline, CDR1 is SGHNT and CDR2 YYREEE (reference sequence). CDR3 length: 17 residues. With 4 bases clipped from V and 0 bases from J, the junction kept 6 bases outside the gene matches.

The chain recombines TRBV7-9 with TRBJ2-2, with no clear D. Germline CDR1 is SEHNR and CDR2 is FQNEAQ (reference sequence). V lost 3 bases and J 4 bases, leaving 12 bases between the germline ends. This CDR3 has 15 residues. The CDR3 DNA is TGTGCCAGCAGCTTTTACGGGTTGGGCACCGGGGAGCTGTTTTTT. This gives the protein CASSFYGLGTGELFF.

Only a few counts were recorded for this clone. The chain couples TRBV12-3 or TRBV12-4 to TRBJ2-1; the match to TRBD1 covers 7 bases. V was clipped by 6 bases and J by 6 bases; unmatched bases: 5. The CDR3 covers 13 residues. CDR3 sequence: CASRSGQRNEQFF. CDR3 DNA sequence: TGTGCCAGCAGATCGGGACAGCGCAATGAGCAGTTCTTC.